The rows below give T cell receptor beta chains drawn from one sample of a study of blood T cells in healthy people across ages. TCRdb re-called the 5' RACE reads with MiXCR, one entry per CDR3 protein. The sample lists roughly 1,500,000 distinct CDR3 sequences; roughly a third were seen once. Sequenced material: blood. All receptors come from a woman in her 30s in good health. Both conserved end residues are part of each CDR3. A D gene is named only where the DNA matches it firmly. Not all rows give a size; the values are once, few, many and, for expanded clones, a class.

>NA|TRBJ1-2|TRBV7-8|15|NA
CASSPRQDLNYGYTF
TGTGCCAGCAGCCCAAGACAGGACCTTAACTATGGCTACACCTTC
>NA|TRBJ2-7|TRBV27|13|NA
CASRTIQSYEQYF
TGTGCCAGCAGGACAATCCAATCCTACGAGCAGTACTTC
>TRBD2|TRBJ2-3|TRBV4-1|18|NA
CASSLRERGAGVGDTQYF
TGCGCCAGCAGCCTCCGCGAGCGGGGGGCCGGAGTGGGAGATACGCAGTATTTT
>TRBD2|TRBJ2-1|TRBV3-1|18|NA
CASSQGIGAGDWFNEQFF
TGTGCCAGCAGCCAAGGGATTGGAGCGGGAGATTGGTTCAATGAGCAGTTCTTC
>TRBD1|TRBJ2-3|TRBV4-1|16|NA
CASSQQTGYRVGTQYF
TGCGCCAGCAGCCAACAGACAGGGTATCGGGTTGGTACGCAGTATTTT
>NA|TRBJ2-5|TRBV10-3|14|NA
CAISDGQSEETQYF
TGTGCCATCAGTGATGGACAGTCGGAAGAGACCCAGTACTTC
>NA|TRBJ2-7|TRBV5-5|13|NA
CASSKDISYEQYF
TGTGCCAGCAGCAAAGACATATCCTACGAGCAGTACTTC
>NA|TRBJ2-1|TRBV7-9|17|few
CASSPLSRLSGHNEQFF
TGTGCCAGCAGCCCCCTAAGCCGACTCTCGGGCCACAATGAGCAGTTCTTC
>NA|TRBJ2-3|TRBV20-1|15|many
CSARGLEVLADTQYF
TGCAGTGCTAGAGGACTAGAGGTGTTGGCAGATACGCAGTATTTT
>NA|TRBJ1-6|TRBV5-1|17|NA
CASSLASGGPANSPLHF
TGCGCCAGCAGCTTGGCCTCGGGTGGGCCAGCAAATTCACCCCTCCACTTT
>TRBD1|TRBJ2-7|TRBV4-1|18|NA
CASSPAGLNRGSYNEQYF
TGCGCCAGCAGCCCTGCGGGGCTTAACAGGGGGAGCTACAATGAGCAGTACTTC
>NA|TRBJ2-1|TRBV5-4|13|NA
CASSLQAHDEQFF
TGTGCCAGCAGCTTACAAGCGCACGATGAGCAGTTCTTC
>NA|TRBJ1-5|TRBV9|15|NA
CASSADINSNQPQHF
TGTGCCAGCAGCGCAGACATCAATAGCAATCAGCCCCAGCATTTT
>NA|TRBJ2-5|TRBV28|14|NA
CASRWPAPQETQYF
TGTGCCAGCAGGTGGCCAGCGCCCCAAGAGACCCAGTACTTC
>NA|TRBJ2-3|TRBV9|15|NA
CASSAGGTSTDTQYF
TGTGCCAGCAGCGCCGGGGGTACAAGCACAGATACGCAGTATTTT
>TRBD1|TRBJ1-1|TRBV3-1|15|NA
CASSNHRGLVTEAFF
TGTGCCAGCAGCAACCACAGGGGGCTAGTCACTGAAGCTTTCTTT
>TRBD1|TRBJ1-2|TRBV6-1|16|NA
CASSAYRDRLSYGYTF
TGTGCCAGCAGCGCTTACCGGGACAGACTTAGCTATGGCTACACCTTC
>TRBD1|TRBJ2-7|TRBV29-1|16|NA
CSVEDLRTGPTYEQYF
TGCAGCGTTGAAGATCTACGGACAGGTCCTACCTACGAGCAGTACTTC
>TRBD2|TRBJ2-3|TRBV4-1|18|NA
CAGSFLVTSGANTDTQYF
TGCGCCGGCAGCTTTCTTGTGACTAGCGGGGCCAACACAGATACGCAGTATTTT
>NA|TRBJ2-1|TRBV5-1|15|NA
CASSLLGPGPNEQFF
TGCGCCAGCAGCTTGTTAGGCCCCGGCCCCAATGAGCAGTTCTTC
>NA|TRBJ1-2|TRBV3-1|14|NA
CASSQPQDLYGYTF
TGTGCCAGCAGCCAACCCCAGGACCTCTATGGCTACACCTTC
>NA|TRBJ2-6|TRBV4-2|15|many
CASSQEHSGANVLTF
TGTGCCAGCAGCCAAGAACACTCTGGGGCCAACGTCCTGACTTTC
>TRBD1|TRBJ1-1|TRBV12-3/TRBV12-4|15|few
CASSPPTGLNTEAFF
TGTGCCAGCAGTCCACCGACAGGGTTGAACACTGAAGCTTTCTTT
>NA|TRBJ2-5|TRBV20-1|13|NA
CSARVTGSGTQYF
TGCAGTGCTAGAGTCACGGGTTCGGGGACCCAGTACTTC
>NA|TRBJ2-7|TRBV10-3|17|few
CAISESVGGGTGYEQYF
TGTGCCATCAGTGAGTCGGTGGGAGGGGGCACGGGCTACGAGCAGTACTTC
>TRBD2|TRBJ2-3|TRBV9|13|NA
CASSVTSVDTQYF
TGTGCCAGCAGCGTCACTAGCGTTGATACGCAGTATTTT
>TRBD1|TRBJ1-2|TRBV24-1|12|NA
CATAGQAGGYTF
TGTGCCACCGCCGGACAGGCAGGTGGCTACACCTTC
>TRBD1|TRBJ2-7|TRBV27|15|NA
CASSSPGQDSYEQYF
TGTGCCAGCAGTTCTCCGGGACAGGACTCCTACGAGCAGTACTTC
>NA|TRBJ1-1|TRBV7-9|16|few
CASSSGGLTSNTEAFF
TGTGCCAGCAGCTCTGGGGGTTTGACGTCGAACACTGAAGCTTTCTTT
>NA|TRBJ2-3|TRBV7-9|14|NA
CASSLFPNTDTQYF
TGTGCCAGCAGCTTGTTCCCGAACACAGATACGCAGTATTTT
>NA|TRBJ2-1|TRBV4-2|15|NA
CASSQDLGSYNEQFF
TGTGCCAGCAGCCAAGATTTGGGCAGCTACAATGAGCAGTTCTTC
>NA|TRBJ2-7|TRBV5-5|16|NA
CASSLGLAGAIYEQYF
TGTGCCAGCAGCTTGGGCCTAGCAGGGGCCATCTACGAGCAGTACTTC
>NA|TRBJ2-1|TRBV5-6|12|few
CASSRPPEEQFF
TGTGCCAGCAGCCGGCCCCCTGAGGAGCAGTTCTTC
>NA|TRBJ1-2|TRBV28|15|NA
CASSAPMGRTYGYTF
TGTGCCAGCAGTGCCCCCATGGGGCGAACCTATGGCTACACCTTC
>TRBD1|TRBJ1-4|TRBV15|13|NA
CATSLDRGLELFF
TGTGCCACCAGCCTTGACAGGGGCTTGGAACTGTTTTTT
>NA|TRBJ2-3|TRBV5-1|15|few
CASRIRVGSTDTQYF
TGCGCCAGCAGGATCAGGGTCGGAAGCACAGATACGCAGTATTTT
>TRBD2|TRBJ2-5|TRBV15|14|NA
CATRGLAGQETQYF
TGTGCCACCAGAGGACTAGCGGGACAAGAGACCCAGTACTTC
>NA|TRBJ2-1|TRBV7-6|17|few
CASSLGIGRGRNNEQFF
TGTGCCAGCAGCTTAGGTATAGGCAGGGGAAGGAACAATGAGCAGTTCTTC
>NA|TRBJ2-7|TRBV20-1|15|NA
CSAKRRPGTSYEQYF
TGCAGTGCTAAACGACGACCGGGAACCTCCTACGAGCAGTACTTC
>TRBD2|TRBJ2-4|TRBV7-3|14|many
CASSLSGSENIQYF
TGTGCCAGCAGCCTTAGCGGGAGTGAAAACATTCAGTACTTC
>TRBD1|TRBJ2-1|TRBV7-2|15|NA
CASSLKGTGGLEQFF
TGTGCCAGCAGCTTAAAGGGGACAGGGGGACTTGAGCAGTTCTTC
>TRBD2|TRBJ2-7|TRBV29-1|15|many
CSATTSGGLRYEQYF
TGCAGCGCAACAACTAGCGGGGGTCTACGGTACGAGCAGTACTTC
>NA|TRBJ2-7|TRBV3-1|13|NA
CASSSRGGREQYF
TGTGCCAGCAGCTCAAGGGGGGGACGCGAGCAGTACTTC
>NA|TRBJ2-5|TRBV5-6|15|NA
CASSVTGTHQETQYF
TGTGCCAGCAGCGTAACCGGGACCCACCAAGAGACCCAGTACTTC
>TRBD1|TRBJ1-1|TRBV4-1|19|NA
CASSDRTGQEIFVNTEAFF
TGCGCCAGCAGTGACCGGACGGGACAGGAAATTTTCGTGAACACTGAAGCTTTCTTT
>NA|TRBJ1-5|TRBV18|15|NA
CASSGIDGDNQPQHF
TGTGCCAGCTCCGGGATAGACGGAGACAATCAGCCCCAGCATTTT